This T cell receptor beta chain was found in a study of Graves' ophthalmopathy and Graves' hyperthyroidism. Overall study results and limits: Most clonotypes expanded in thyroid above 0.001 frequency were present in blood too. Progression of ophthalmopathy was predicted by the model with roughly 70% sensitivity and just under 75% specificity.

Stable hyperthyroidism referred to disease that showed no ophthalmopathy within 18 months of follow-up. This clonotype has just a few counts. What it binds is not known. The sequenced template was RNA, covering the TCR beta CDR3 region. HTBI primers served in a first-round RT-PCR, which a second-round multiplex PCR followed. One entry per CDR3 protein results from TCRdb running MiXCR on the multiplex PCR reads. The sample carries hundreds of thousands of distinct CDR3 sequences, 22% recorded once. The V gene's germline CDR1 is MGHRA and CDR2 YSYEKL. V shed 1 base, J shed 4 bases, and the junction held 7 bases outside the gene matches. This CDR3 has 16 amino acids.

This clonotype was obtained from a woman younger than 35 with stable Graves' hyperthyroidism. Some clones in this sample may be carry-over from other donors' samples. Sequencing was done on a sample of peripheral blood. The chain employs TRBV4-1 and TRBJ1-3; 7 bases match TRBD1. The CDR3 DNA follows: TGCGCCAGCAGCCAAGCCCCGACAGGGCCCGGAAACACCATATATTTT. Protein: CASSQAPTGPGNTIYF.